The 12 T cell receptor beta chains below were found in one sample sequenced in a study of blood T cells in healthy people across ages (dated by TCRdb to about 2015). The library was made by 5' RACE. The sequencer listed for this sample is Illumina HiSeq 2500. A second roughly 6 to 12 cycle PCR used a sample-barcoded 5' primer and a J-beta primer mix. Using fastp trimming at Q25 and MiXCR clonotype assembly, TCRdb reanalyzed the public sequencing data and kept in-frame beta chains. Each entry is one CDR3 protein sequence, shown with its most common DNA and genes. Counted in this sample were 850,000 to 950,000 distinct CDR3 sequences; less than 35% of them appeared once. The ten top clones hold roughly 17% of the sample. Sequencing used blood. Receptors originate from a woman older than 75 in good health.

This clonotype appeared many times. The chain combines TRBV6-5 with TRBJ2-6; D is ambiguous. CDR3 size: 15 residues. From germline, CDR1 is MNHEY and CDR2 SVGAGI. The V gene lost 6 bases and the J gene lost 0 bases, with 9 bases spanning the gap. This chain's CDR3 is CASSPRHSGANVLTF. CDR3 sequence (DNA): TGTGCCAGCAGCCCGAGGCACTCTGGGGCCAACGTCCTGACTTTC.

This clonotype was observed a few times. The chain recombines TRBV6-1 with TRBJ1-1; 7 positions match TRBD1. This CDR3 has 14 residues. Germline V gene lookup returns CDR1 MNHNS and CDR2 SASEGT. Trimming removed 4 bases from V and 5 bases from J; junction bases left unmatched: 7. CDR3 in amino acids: CASSGSGGETEAFF. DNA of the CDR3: TGTGCCAGCAGTGGGTCAGGGGGGGAGACTGAAGCTTTCTTT.

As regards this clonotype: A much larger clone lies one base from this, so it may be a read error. This CDR3 reads CASSPQGLDGQYF. In DNA form, the CDR3 reads TGTGCCAGCAGCCCGCAGGGGCTCGATGGGCAGTACTTC. The chain joins TRBV7-2 to TRBJ2-7; perhaps TRBD1 as D (6 bases). V lost 5 bases, J lost 9 bases, and 17 bases lay in between. The CDR3 is 13 residues long. In germline, CDR1 is SGHTA, CDR2 FQGNSA.

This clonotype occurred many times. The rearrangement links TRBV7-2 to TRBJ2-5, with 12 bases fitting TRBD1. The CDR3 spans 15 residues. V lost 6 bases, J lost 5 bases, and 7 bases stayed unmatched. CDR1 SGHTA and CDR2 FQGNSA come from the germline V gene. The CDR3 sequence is CASRPGQGARETQYF. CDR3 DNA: TGTGCCAGCAGACCGGGACAGGGGGCGCGGGAGACCCAGTACTTC. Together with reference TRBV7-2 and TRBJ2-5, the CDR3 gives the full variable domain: GAGVSQSPSNKVTEKGKDVELRCDPISGHTALYWYRQSLGQGLEFLIYFQGNSAPDKSGLPSDRFSAERTGGSVSTLTIQRTQQEDSAVYLCASRPGQGARETQYFGPGTRLLVL.

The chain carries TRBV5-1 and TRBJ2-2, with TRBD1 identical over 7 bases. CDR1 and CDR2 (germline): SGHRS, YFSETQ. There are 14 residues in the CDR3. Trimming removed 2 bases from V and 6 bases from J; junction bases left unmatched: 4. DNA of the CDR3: TGCGCCAGCAGCTTAGGACAGGTGGCCGGGGAGCTGTTTTTT. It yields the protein CASSLGQVAGELFF.

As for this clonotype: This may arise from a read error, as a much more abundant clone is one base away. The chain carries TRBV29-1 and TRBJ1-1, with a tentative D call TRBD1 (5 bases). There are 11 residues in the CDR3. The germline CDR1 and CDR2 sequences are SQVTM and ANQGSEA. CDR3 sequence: CSGAGNTEVFF. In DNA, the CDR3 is TGCAGCGGTGCAGGGAACACTGAAGTTTTCTTT.

CDR3 DNA: TGCGCCAGCAGCTTGGATGGGGGCAGGGGAGATCAGCCCCAGCATTTT. Its protein is CASSLDGGRGDQPQHF. This sequence joins TRBV5-1 and TRBJ1-5; a possible D gene is TRBD1 (6 bases). Germline-derived CDR1 and CDR2 are SGHRS and YFSETQ. V was cut by 0 bases and J by 5 bases, with 15 bases left in between. This CDR3 comprises 16 residues.

The CDR3 region has the DNA TGCAGTGCTAGAGCTCGCCCCAGGACAGGGCTCGGGAAAAACAATGAGCAGTTCTTC. This sequence encodes CSARARPRTGLGKNNEQFF. This chain uses TRBV20-1 with TRBJ2-1; 8 bases are a match to TRBD1. Germline CDR1 reads DFQATT; CDR2 reads SNEGSKA (reference sequence). This CDR3 region has 19 residues. V was clipped by 1 base and J by 5 bases; unmatched bases: 19.

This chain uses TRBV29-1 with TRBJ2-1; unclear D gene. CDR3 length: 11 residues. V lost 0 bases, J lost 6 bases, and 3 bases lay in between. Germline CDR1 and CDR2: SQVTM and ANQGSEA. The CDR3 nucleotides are TGCAGCGTTGAAGAAGGCAATGAGCAGTTCTTC. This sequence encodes CSVEEGNEQFF.

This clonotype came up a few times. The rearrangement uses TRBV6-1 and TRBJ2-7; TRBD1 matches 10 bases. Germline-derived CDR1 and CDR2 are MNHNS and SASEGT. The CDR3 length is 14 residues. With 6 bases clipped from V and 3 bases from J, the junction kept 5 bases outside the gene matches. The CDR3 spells CASRPGTGDYEQYF. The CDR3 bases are TGTGCCAGCAGGCCCGGGACAGGGGACTACGAGCAGTACTTC.

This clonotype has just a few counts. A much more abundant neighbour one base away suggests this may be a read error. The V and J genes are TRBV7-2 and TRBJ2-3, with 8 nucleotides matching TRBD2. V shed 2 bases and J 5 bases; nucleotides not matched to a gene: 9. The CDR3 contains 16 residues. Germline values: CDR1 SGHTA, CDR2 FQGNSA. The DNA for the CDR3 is TGTGCCAGCAGCTTATTCTACCGGGGGGGCCGAGATACGCAGTATTTT. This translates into CASSLFYRGGRDTQYF.

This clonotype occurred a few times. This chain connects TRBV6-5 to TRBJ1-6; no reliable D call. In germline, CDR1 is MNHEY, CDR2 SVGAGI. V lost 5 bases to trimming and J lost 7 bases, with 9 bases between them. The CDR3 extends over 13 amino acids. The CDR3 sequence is CASSRAGNSPLHF. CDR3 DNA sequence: TGTGCCAGCAGTAGGGCGGGGAATTCACCCCTCCACTTT.